The 28 T cell receptor beta chains below come from one sample, sequenced in a study of cytomegalovirus exposure and HLA in healthy donors. Vbeta (60) and Jbeta (13) primers were used in the PCR. Repertoires were generated with immunoSEQ multiplex PCR, while TCRdb's copy carries only in-frame clones and drops some. The data hold roughly 80,000 clones, with about two thirds observed a single time. Sequenced: PBMCs. Receptors originate from a woman in her forties or fifties in good health and CMV-seropositive.

This clone was recorded only once. This rearrangement joins TRBV5-5 to TRBJ2-1; possible D gene TRBD1, 5 bases. The germline V gene encodes CDR1 SGHKS and CDR2 YYEKEE (reference sequence). The V end lost 8 bases, the J end lost 1 base, and 16 bases lay between the germline ends. The CDR3 loop spans 15 amino acids. In nucleotides, the CDR3 is TGTGCCAGTTCTCGACAGATCCAATCCTACAATGAGCAGTTCTTC. Its protein product is CASSRQIQSYNEQFF.

There are a few counts of this clone. As DNA, the CDR3 is TGTGCCAGCAGCTTAGGGACAGATAATTCACCCCTCCACTTT. This sequence encodes CASSLGTDNSPLHF. The rearrangement uses TRBV7-2 and TRBJ1-6; D is possibly TRBD1 (6 bases). CDR1 is SGHTA and CDR2 is FQGNSA in the germline V gene. V lost 1 base and J 5 bases, leaving 6 bases between the germline ends. CDR3 length: 14 residues. Together with reference TRBV7-2 and TRBJ1-6, the CDR3 gives the full variable domain: GAGVSQSPSNKVTEKGKDVELRCDPISGHTALYWYRQSLGQGLEFLIYFQGNSAPDKSGLPSDRFSAERTGGSVSTLTIQRTQQEDSAVYLCASSLGTDNSPLHFGNGTRLTVT.

This clone was seen once. DNA of the CDR3: TGCGCCAGCAGCCACCAGACAGGGGGTTATGGCTACACCTTC. It translates to CASSHQTGGYGYTF. The chain recombines TRBV4-1 with TRBJ1-2, with TRBD1 matching over 9 bases. After removal of 3 bases from V and 5 bases from J, the junction contained 4 bases not matched to a gene. The germline V gene encodes CDR1 MGHRA and CDR2 YSYEKL. The CDR3 is made up of 14 amino acids.

V usage is TRBV27 and J usage is TRBJ1-5; 7 nucleotides align to TRBD1. CDR1 is MNHEY and CDR2 is SMNVEV in the germline V gene (reference sequence). The J segment lost 6 bases and the V segment lost 0 bases, leaving 5 bases of the junction unmatched. The CDR3 covers 15 residues. The CDR3 reads CASSLSPTGFQPQHF. The CDR3 region has the DNA TGTGCCAGCAGTTTATCTCCGACAGGGTTTCAGCCCCAGCATTTT.

This chain links TRBV29-1 with TRBJ1-2; D gene uncertain. Trimming cost V 4 bases and J 4 bases, with 16 bases left between them. This CDR3 comprises 14 residues. Per the germline V gene, CDR1 is SQVTM and CDR2 is ANQGSEA. The CDR3 sequence is CSVALDTFSYGYTF. The CDR3 nucleotides are TGCAGCGTTGCCCTCGACACGTTTAGCTATGGCTACACCTTC.

The chain employs TRBV11-1 and TRBJ1-3, with D perhaps matching TRBD1 (5 bases). V lost 3 bases and J lost 0, with 9 bases in between. The CDR3 runs 15 residues. Germline V lookup: CDR1 SGHAT, CDR2 FQDESV (reference sequence). The CDR3 bases are TGTGCCAGCAGCTTCGGACACTTCTCTGGAAACACCATATATTTT. Amino acids: CASSFGHFSGNTIYF.

The chain has TRBV10-3 and TRBJ1-5, with D maybe TRBD1 (5 bases). Deletions cut 10 bases from V and 2 bases from J, with 12 bases between. Germline CDR1 and CDR2: ENHRY and SYGVKD. The CDR3 spans 13 residues. CDR3 sequence: CATSAGGNQPQHF. CDR3 in DNA: TGTGCCACCTCGGCGGGGGGCAATCAGCCCCAGCATTTT.

The genes are TRBV9 and TRBJ2-5; D perhaps matches TRBD1 (6 bases). This CDR3 has 13 residues. Germline V gives CDR1 SGDLS, CDR2 YYNGEE. Trimming left V 4 bases short and J 3 bases short, with 10 bases between. CDR3 residues: CASSLNREETQYF. Written as DNA, the CDR3 is TGTGCCAGCAGCTTAAACAGGGAAGAGACCCAGTACTTC. Looking up the rest from reference TRBV9 and TRBJ2-5 gives the full variable domain: DSGVTQTPKHLITATGQRVTLRCSPRSGDLSVYWYQQSLDQGLQFLIQYYNGEERAKGNILERFSAQQFPDLHSELNLSSLELGDSALYFCASSLNREETQYFGPGTRLLVL.

There are a few counts of this clone. V usage is TRBV5-1 and J usage is TRBJ2-5; 8 bases agree with TRBD2. Per germline, CDR1 SGHRS and CDR2 YFSETQ. The CDR3 contains 14 residues. Trimming removed 4 bases from V and 5 bases from J; junction bases left unmatched: 7. In DNA form, the CDR3 reads TGCGCCAGCAGCGATATTTCGGGAGGGGAGACCCAGTACTTC. It is translated as CASSDISGGETQYF.

V is TRBV5-6 and J is TRBJ1-3; unclear D gene. The germline CDR1 and CDR2 sequences are SGHDT and YYEEEE. V was clipped by 3 bases and J by 0 bases, with 13 bases between them. The CDR3 totals 16 residues. In DNA, the CDR3 is TGTGCCAGCAGCTCTCTGGACTTTAGCTCTGGAAACACCATATATTTT. Its protein product is CASSSLDFSSGNTIYF.

This clone has a handful of counts. This chain connects TRBV6-4 to TRBJ2-6; 9 bases are a match to TRBD1. CDR3 size: 16 residues. Germline CDR1 MRHNA, CDR2 SNTAGT. The V gene end was trimmed by 3 bases and the J gene end by 0 bases; junction bases not matched to a gene: 0. Written as DNA, the CDR3 is TGTGCCAGCAGTGAGACAGGGGGCTCTGGGGCCAACGTCCTGACTTTC. Protein sequence: CASSETGGSGANVLTF.

The genes are TRBV5-1 and TRBJ2-2; TRBD2 is a possible D gene (5 bases). Between the trimmed V and J ends, which lost 0 bases and 7 bases, there was a span of 16 bases. The CDR3 spans 16 residues. Germline assignment: CDR1 SGHRS and CDR2 YFSETQ. CDR3 nucleotide sequence: TGCGCCAGCAGCTTGGCCGTGTCTCCTGCGGGCGGGGAGCTGTTTTTT. It translates to CASSLAVSPAGGELFF.

The CDR3 loop is CSAHRGEQFF. CDR3 DNA sequence: TGCAGTGCTCACCGGGGGGAGCAGTTCTTC. The genes are TRBV20-1 and TRBJ2-1; D may be TRBD2 (6 bases). V lost 5 bases to trimming and J lost 10 bases, with 9 bases between them. The CDR3 covers 10 residues. Germline V lookup: CDR1 DFQATT, CDR2 SNEGSKA (reference sequence).

The genes are TRBV4-2 and TRBJ2-5, with 9 nucleotides matching TRBD1. Germline CDR1 and CDR2: LGHNA and YNFKEQ. This CDR3 has 16 amino acids. The ends lost 1 base at V and 3 bases at J; junction bases unmatched: 6. In nucleotides, the CDR3 is TGTGCCAGCAGCCAAGGGACAGGGGAATCTAAAGAGACCCAGTACTTC. Encoded protein: CASSQGTGESKETQYF.

The sample holds a few counts of this clone. V is TRBV12-5 and J is TRBJ2-1; 10 bases agree with TRBD2. The CDR3 has 16 amino acids. V dropped 3 bases and J dropped 8; count of bases not matched to a gene: 10. Germline V gene lookup returns CDR1 LGHNT and CDR2 FRNRAP. The CDR3 DNA is TGTGCTAGTGGTTTTGGTCAGACTAGCGGGTTTCATGAGCAGTTCTTC. It codes for CASGFGQTSGFHEQFF. The full variable domain, completed using reference TRBV12-5 and TRBJ2-1, is DARVTQTPRHKVTEMGQEVTMRCQPILGHNTVFWYRQTMMQGLELLAYFRNRAPLDDSGMPKDRFSAEMPDATLATLKIQPSEPRDSAVYFCASGFGQTSGFHEQFFGPGTRLTVL.

The chain uses TRBV9 and TRBJ2-5; tentative D call: TRBD1 (6 bases). The V gene lost 0 bases and the J gene lost 5 bases, with 14 bases spanning the gap. Germline assignment: CDR1 SGDLS and CDR2 YYNGEE. This CDR3 is built from 15 residues. CDR3 DNA sequence: TGTGCCAGCAGCGTAGGACCCAGGGGAGTGGAGACCCAGTACTTC. This codes for CASSVGPRGVETQYF.

CDR3 sequence reads: CASSPSSSPNYGYTF. In nucleotides, the CDR3 is TGTGCCAGCAGCCCTTCGTCGAGTCCTAACTATGGCTACACCTTC. The chain couples TRBV7-9 to TRBJ1-2; D is undetermined. Trimming stripped 5 bases from V and 0 bases from J, with 13 bases between. CDR3 length: 15 residues. Per germline, CDR1 SEHNR and CDR2 FQNEAQ (reference sequence).

There are a few counts of this clone. The genes are TRBV2 and TRBJ1-1; 7 bases agree with TRBD1. The CDR3 runs to 13 residues. CDR1 is SNHLY and CDR2 is FYNNEI in the germline V gene. V lost 7 bases and J lost 0; bases outside the gene matches: 2. The CDR3 loop reads CASKDRVNTEAFF. CDR3 DNA: TGTGCCAGCAAAGACAGGGTGAACACTGAAGCTTTCTTT.

Written as DNA, the CDR3 is TGTGCCAGCAGCGTGGGGACAGAAAATGAAAAACTGTTTTTT. Translating gives CASSVGTENEKLFF. This chain joins TRBV9 and TRBJ1-4; 7 bases map to TRBD1. The CDR3 covers 14 residues. The germline gives CDR1 SGDLS, CDR2 YYNGEE. V lost 2 bases, J lost 5 bases, and 3 bases stayed unmatched.

J is TRBJ1-1 and V is TRBV7-8, with D perhaps matching TRBD1 (5 bases). V lost 6 bases and J lost 1, with 9 bases in between. Germline-derived CDR1 and CDR2 are SGHVS and FQNEAQ. CDR3 length: 13 amino acids. The DNA of the CDR3 is TGTGCCAGCAGAGCCGACAGGAACACTGAAGCTTTCTTT. Residues: CASRADRNTEAFF.

The rearrangement joins TRBV5-6 to TRBJ1-1; TRBD1 might be the D (6 bases). Between the trimmed V and J ends, which lost 4 bases and 11 bases, there was a span of 12 bases. In germline, CDR1 is SGHDT, CDR2 YYEEEE. The CDR3 sequence is 11 residues long. In DNA form, the CDR3 reads TGTGCCAGCAGCGGTACCCAGGGGGCTTTCTTT. Translation gives CASSGTQGAFF.

The rearrangement uses TRBV27 and TRBJ2-3, with a weak D call TRBD2 (5 bases). Per germline, CDR1 MNHEY and CDR2 SMNVEV (reference sequence). This CDR3 region has 12 residues. The V end lost 7 bases, the J end lost 9 bases, and 14 bases lay between the germline ends. CDR3 loop: CASMVGVGTQYF. In DNA form, the CDR3 reads TGTGCCAGCATGGTCGGGGTCGGGACGCAGTATTTT.

The chain recombines TRBV6-5 with TRBJ2-1; D is ambiguous. V was shortened by 6 bases and J by 0 bases, with 12 bases between the two germline ends. The germline CDR1 and CDR2 sequences are MNHEY and SVGAGI. This CDR3 comprises 15 residues. CDR3 coding DNA: TGTGCCAGCAGACACGCTACAGCCTCCTACAATGAGCAGTTCTTC. It yields the protein CASRHATASYNEQFF.

This chain joins TRBV9 and TRBJ2-3; D is perhaps TRBD1 (6 bases). V was cut by 3 bases and J by 1 base, with 15 bases left in between. Germline V gene data show CDR1 as SGDLS and CDR2 as YYNGEE. CDR3 length: 16 residues. The CDR3 DNA follows: TGTGCCAGCAGCGCCGAGATTCCAGGGGGCACAGATACGCAGTATTTT. Encoded protein: CASSAEIPGGTDTQYF.

This clone has only one observation. V and J are TRBV28 and TRBJ1-2, with D uncertain. Looked up from germline, CDR1 is MDHEN and CDR2 is SYDVKM. V was cut by 4 bases and J by 8 bases, with 8 bases left in between. The CDR3 sequence is 11 residues long. The CDR3 region has the DNA TGTGCCAGCAGTTCTCCGCGGGGCTACACCTTC. Translation gives CASSSPRGYTF.

The chain recombines TRBV18 with TRBJ2-1, with TRBD2 matching over 8 bases. Germline lookup yields CDR1 KGHSH and CDR2 LQKENI. This CDR3 spans 15 amino acids. The V and J ends lost 3 bases and 10 bases, in that order; junction bases with no gene match: 11. CDR3 loop: CASSPRGALQGEQFF. For the CDR3, the DNA is TGTGCCAGCTCACCGCGGGGGGCGCTACAAGGAGAGCAGTTCTTC.

V gene TRBV6-1 combines with J gene TRBJ1-2; unclear D gene. Germline V CDR1 and CDR2: MNHNS, SASEGT. This CDR3 is 13 amino acids long. V was clipped by 2 bases and J by 6 bases, with 10 bases between them. The CDR3 loop reads CASSERRLDGYTF. The CDR3 nucleotides read TGTGCCAGCAGTGAACGCAGGTTAGATGGCTACACCTTC.

The rearrangement joins TRBV5-6 to TRBJ1-3; 9 positions match TRBD1. The CDR3 contains 14 residues. From germline, CDR1 is SGHDT and CDR2 YYEEEE. V was pared by 4 bases and J by 3 bases, with 2 bases of the junction left unmatched. CDR3 residues: CASSLGQGGNTIYF. The CDR3, as DNA: TGTGCCAGCAGCCTGGGACAGGGTGGAAACACCATATATTTT.